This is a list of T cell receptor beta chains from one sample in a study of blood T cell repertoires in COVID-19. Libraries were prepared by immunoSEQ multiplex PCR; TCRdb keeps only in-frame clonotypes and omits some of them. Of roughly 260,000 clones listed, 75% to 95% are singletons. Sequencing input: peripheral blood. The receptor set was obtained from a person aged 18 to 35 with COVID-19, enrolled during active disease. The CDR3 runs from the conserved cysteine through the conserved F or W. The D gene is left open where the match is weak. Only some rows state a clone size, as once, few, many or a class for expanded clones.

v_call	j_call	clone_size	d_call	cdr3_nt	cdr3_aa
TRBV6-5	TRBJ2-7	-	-	TGTGCCAGCAGCTTGCGGGCCTACGAGCAGTACTTC	CASSLRAYEQYF
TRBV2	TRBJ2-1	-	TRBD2	TGTGCCAGCACTCCGGGACTAGCGACAAATGAGCAGTTCTTC	CASTPGLATNEQFF
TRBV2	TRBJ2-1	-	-	TGTGCCAGCAAGATACAGAGCTCCTACAATGAGCAGTTCTTC	CASKIQSSYNEQFF
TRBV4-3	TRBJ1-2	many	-	TGCGCCAGCAGCCAAGATAGTCGGCAGGGAAACGGTTATGGCTACACCTTC	CASSQDSRQGNGYGYTF
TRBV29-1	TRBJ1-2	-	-	TGCAGCGCCCGCGAGAATGGCTACACCTTC	CSARENGYTF
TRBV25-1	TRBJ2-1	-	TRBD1	TGTGCCAGCCCGGACAGGCGCTACAATGAGCAGTTCTTC	CASPDRRYNEQFF
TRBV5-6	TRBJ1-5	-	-	TGTGCCAGCAGCTTGGCCGGCAGGGTGGATCAGCCCCAGCATTTT	CASSLAGRVDQPQHF
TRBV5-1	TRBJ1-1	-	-	TGCGCCAGCAGCTGGGACACCAACACTGAAGCTTTCTTT	CASSWDTNTEAFF
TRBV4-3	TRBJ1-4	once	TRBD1	TGCGCCAGCAGCCAAGATGAGGGGACAGGGAGTGAAAAACTGTTTTTT	CASSQDEGTGSEKLFF
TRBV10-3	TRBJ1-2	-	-	TGTGCCATCAGTGACGGGCAGGGGAGGGGAGGGTCCTATGGCTACACCTTC	CAISDGQGRGGSYGYTF
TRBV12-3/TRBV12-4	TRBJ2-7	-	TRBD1	TGTGCCAGCAGACTGACAGGGGGTGATCGGCAGTACTTC	CASRLTGGDRQYF
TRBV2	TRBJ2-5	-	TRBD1	TGTGCCAGCACCCCCAGTTTTGCAGCAGGGGGCGTTGAGACCCAGTACTTC	CASTPSFAAGGVETQYF
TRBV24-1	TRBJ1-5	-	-	TGTGCCACGTATCGAGAGGGAAATCAGCCCCAGCATTTT	CATYREGNQPQHF
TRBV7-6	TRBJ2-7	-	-	TGTGCCAGCAGCTTAGCGGGAGCGGGCGAGCAGTACTTC	CASSLAGAGEQYF
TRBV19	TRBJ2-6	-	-	TGTGCCAGTAGTATAGGACACTCTGGGGCCAACGTCCTGACTTTC	CASSIGHSGANVLTF
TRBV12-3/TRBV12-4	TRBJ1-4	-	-	TGTGCCAGCAGTTTGCGTCCTGAAAAACTGTTTTTT	CASSLRPEKLFF
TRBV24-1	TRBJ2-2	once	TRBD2	TGTGCCACCAGTGATTTTGCAGGGGCAGGGCTAGCGGGAGGGCCTGCCGGGGAGCTGTTTTTT	CATSDFAGAGLAGGPAGELFF
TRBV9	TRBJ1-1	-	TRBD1	TGTGCCAGCAGCTCCGGGACAGGGGGAAACACTGAAGCTTTCTTT	CASSSGTGGNTEAFF
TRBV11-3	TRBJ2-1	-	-	TGTGCCAGCAGCTTACGGGGAAGCTCCTACAATGAGCAGTTCTTC	CASSLRGSSYNEQFF
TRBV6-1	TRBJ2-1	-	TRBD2	TGTGCCAGCAGTGCTGCTAGCGGGAGGCCCACCTACAATGAGCAGTTCTTC	CASSAASGRPTYNEQFF
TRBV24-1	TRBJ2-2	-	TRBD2	TGTGCCACCAGTGATTTCGGGACTACCGTAGACACCGGGGAGCTGTTTTTT	CATSDFGTTVDTGELFF
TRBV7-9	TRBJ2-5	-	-	TGTGCCAGCAGCTCAGGGGCGGATGAGACCCAGTACTTC	CASSSGADETQYF
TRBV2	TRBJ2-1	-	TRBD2	TGTGCCAGCAGTGAAACTAGCGGGGGGTTTGGGAATGAGCAGTTCTTC	CASSETSGGFGNEQFF
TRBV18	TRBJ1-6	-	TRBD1	TGTGCCAGCTCACCTACCGGACAGGGGGGGGGTTCACCCCTCCACTTT	CASSPTGQGGGSPLHF
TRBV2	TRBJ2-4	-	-	TGTGCGCAGGGGCTAGAAAACATTCAGTACTTC	CAQGLENIQYF
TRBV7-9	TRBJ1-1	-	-	TGTGCCAGCAGCTTAGCCAAGTTGGGCGGGCCGAACACTGAAGCTTTCTTT	CASSLAKLGGPNTEAFF
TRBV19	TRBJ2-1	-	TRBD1	TGTGCCAGTAGTATAGATCTATCGAGGGACAGGGTCTACAATGAGCAGTTCTTC	CASSIDLSRDRVYNEQFF
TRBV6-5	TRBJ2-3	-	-	TGTGCCAGCAGTCTTTATATTAGCACAGATACGCAGTATTTT	CASSLYISTDTQYF
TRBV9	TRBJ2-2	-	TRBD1	TGTGCCAGCAGCGGCCCCCAGGACAGGGGATTCGACCTAACAGCGAACACCGGGGAGCTGTTTTTT	CASSGPQDRGFDLTANTGELFF
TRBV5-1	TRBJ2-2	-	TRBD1	TGCGCCAGCGCCCCAGACAGGGGCACCGGGGAGCTGTTTTTT	CASAPDRGTGELFF
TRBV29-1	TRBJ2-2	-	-	TGCAGCGTGGACACCGGCACAGAGAACACCGGGGAGCTGTTTTTT	CSVDTGTENTGELFF
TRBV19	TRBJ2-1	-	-	TGTGCCAGTAGCGGGGACTCCAGCTCCTACAATGAGCAGTTCTTC	CASSGDSSSYNEQFF
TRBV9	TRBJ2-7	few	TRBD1	TGTGCCAGCAGCATCGGACAGGGGGTGGACGAGCAGTACTTC	CASSIGQGVDEQYF
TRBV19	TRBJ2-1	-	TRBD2	TGTGCCAGTAGGCGCAGCGGGAGGAGCTCCTACAATGAGCAGTTCTTC	CASRRSGRSSYNEQFF
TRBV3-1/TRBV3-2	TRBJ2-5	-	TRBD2	TGTGCCAGCAGCGAAACGCCGGGACTAGCGGGTGAGACCCAGTACTTC	CASSETPGLAGETQYF
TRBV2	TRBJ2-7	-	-	TGTGCCAGCAGTGTACTTGCGGGATTAAACGAGCAGTACTTC	CASSVLAGLNEQYF
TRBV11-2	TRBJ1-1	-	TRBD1	TGTGCCAGCAGCTTAGGAACAGGGGGGACCACTGAAGCTTTCTTT	CASSLGTGGTTEAFF
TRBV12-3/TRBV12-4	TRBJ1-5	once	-	TGTGCCAGCACCCAAGGGGGACAGCCCCAGCATTTT	CASTQGGQPQHF
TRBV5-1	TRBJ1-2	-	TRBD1	TGCGCCAGCAGCCAGCCGGACAGGGGAAACTATGGCTACACCTTC	CASSQPDRGNYGYTF
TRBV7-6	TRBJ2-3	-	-	TGTGCCAGCAGCTCCGGGGTGACGACAGATACGCAGTATTTT	CASSSGVTTDTQYF
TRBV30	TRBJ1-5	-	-	TGTGCCTGGAGTATGGCAGGGGTTCAGCCCCAGCATTTT	CAWSMAGVQPQHF
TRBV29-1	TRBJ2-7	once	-	TGCAGCGTTGAGGTGGCGGGCGAGCAGTACTTC	CSVEVAGEQYF
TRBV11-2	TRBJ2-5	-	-	TGTGCCAGCAGCTTAGCCGGCTTTGGGGGGGAGACCCAGTACTTC	CASSLAGFGGETQYF
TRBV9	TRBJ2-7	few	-	TGTGCCAGCAGCGCAGGGATAGTACCCTACGAGCAGTACTTC	CASSAGIVPYEQYF
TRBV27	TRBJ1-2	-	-	TGTGCCAGTGGGGTGATCGGGGGGCGCGAGGGCTACACCTTC	CASGVIGGREGYTF
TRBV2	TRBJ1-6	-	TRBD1	TGTGCCAGCAGGGGACAGGGGGGTTGGAATTCACCCCTCCACTTT	CASRGQGGWNSPLHF
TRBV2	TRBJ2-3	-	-	TGTGCCAGCAGTGTTATCCATACGCAGTATTTT	CASSVIHTQYF
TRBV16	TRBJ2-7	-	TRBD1	TGTGCCAGCAGCCTGACAGGGGTCTCCTACGAGCAGTACTTC	CASSLTGVSYEQYF
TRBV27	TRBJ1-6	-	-	TGTGCCAGCAGAACAGGGACCACCTATAATTCACCCCTCCACTTT	CASRTGTTYNSPLHF